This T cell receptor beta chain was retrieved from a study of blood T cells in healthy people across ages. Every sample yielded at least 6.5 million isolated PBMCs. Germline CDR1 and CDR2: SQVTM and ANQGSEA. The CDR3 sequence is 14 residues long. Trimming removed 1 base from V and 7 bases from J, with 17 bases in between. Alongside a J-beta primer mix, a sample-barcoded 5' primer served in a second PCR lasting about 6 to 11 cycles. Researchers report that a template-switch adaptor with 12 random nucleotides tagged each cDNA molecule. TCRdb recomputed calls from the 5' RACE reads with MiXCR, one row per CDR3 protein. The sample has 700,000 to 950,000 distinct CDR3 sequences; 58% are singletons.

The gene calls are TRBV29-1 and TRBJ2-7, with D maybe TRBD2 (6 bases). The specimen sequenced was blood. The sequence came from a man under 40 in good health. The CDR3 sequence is CSVEGAGRRNEQYF. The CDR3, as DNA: TGCAGCGTTGAAGGAGCAGGGAGGCGCAATGAGCAGTACTTC.